This TCR beta chain was profiled in a study of tumor-infiltrating lymphocytes in primary liver carcinoma. With a constant-region primer, TCR beta cDNA was made from about 0.5 ug of total RNA. It was through three nested multiplex PCR rounds of slightly modified ARM-PCR that TCR beta libraries arose. A single record per CDR3 protein comes from TCRdb applying MiXCR to the multiplex PCR reads. The profile shows some 320,000 distinct CDR3 sequences, approximately 60% of them singletons. The researchers obtained blood RNA from unsorted whole blood and also extracted germline DNA. Specimen: peripheral blood. The TCR was taken from a man in his forties with primary liver carcinoma and hepatitis B virus infection.

The CDR3 coding sequence is TGTGCCAGCAGCTTGGTTACAGGGGGAGACTATGGCTACACCTTC. Its protein is CASSLVTGGDYGYTF. This sequence joins TRBV5-4 and TRBJ1-2; 8 nucleotides line up with TRBD1. The trim removed 0 bases at V and 3 bases at J, leaving 4 bases unmatched. CDR3 size: 15 residues. Germline CDR1 is SGHNT and CDR2 is YYREEE (reference sequence). The variable domain in full, with the rest retrieved from reference TRBV5-4 and TRBJ1-2, is ETGVTQSPTHLIKTRGQQVTLRCSSQSGHNTVSWYQQALGQGPQFIFQYYREEENGRGNFPPRFSGLQFPNYSSELNVNALELDDSALYLCASSLVTGGDYGYTFGSGTRLTVV.